This T cell receptor beta chain was documented in a study of cytomegalovirus exposure and HLA in healthy donors. Background on the study: A previous analysis identified 95 million to 130 million unique TCR beta sequences derived from some 200 million T cells.

Study findings and constraints: A previous analysis found most TCR beta V segments productive roughly 87% or roughly 30% of the time. A later analysis found TCR association rates differed by HLA locus, highest for DRB1 and lowest for HLA-C. When analyzed later, a missense DCLRE1C variant was found to be linked to TCR beta V- and J-gene trimming.

13 Jbeta primers and 60 Vbeta primers were used for the PCR. Measured with immunoSEQ multiplex PCR; TCRdb has only the in-frame clones, and not every one. Of approximately 140,000 clones listed, roughly 62% were seen once; the top ten hold around 2%. Remarks on this clone: Its antigen is unidentified.

The TCR was taken from a male donor in good health and CMV-seronegative. Material: PBMCs.

This chain's CDR3 is CASSSTVNSGNTIYF. Written as DNA, the CDR3 is TGTGCCAGTAGTTCAACAGTAAACTCTGGAAACACCATATATTTT. This chain joins TRBV19 and TRBJ1-3, with D hard to call. The CDR3 runs to 15 residues. The V and J ends lost 5 bases and 0 bases respectively, with 11 bases between them. Germline assignment: CDR1 LNHDA and CDR2 SQIVND (reference sequence).